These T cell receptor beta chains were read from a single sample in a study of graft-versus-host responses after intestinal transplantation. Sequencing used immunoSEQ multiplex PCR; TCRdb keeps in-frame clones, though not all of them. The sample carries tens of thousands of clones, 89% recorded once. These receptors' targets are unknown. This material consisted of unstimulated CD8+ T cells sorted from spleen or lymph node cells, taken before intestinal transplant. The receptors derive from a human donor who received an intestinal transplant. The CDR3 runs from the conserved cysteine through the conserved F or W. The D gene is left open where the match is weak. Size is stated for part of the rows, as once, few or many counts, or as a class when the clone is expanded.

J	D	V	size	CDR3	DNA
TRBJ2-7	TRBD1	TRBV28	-	CASKDRVNYEQYF	TGTGCCTCGAAGGACAGGGTAAACTACGAGCAGTACTTC
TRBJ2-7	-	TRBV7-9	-	CASSFTGPNEQYF	TGTGCCAGCAGCTTCACAGGGCCAAACGAGCAGTACTTC
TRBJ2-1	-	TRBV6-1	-	CASSECWTGRYEQFF	TGTGCCAGCAGTGAATGTTGGACTGGCCGGTATGAGCAGTTCTTC
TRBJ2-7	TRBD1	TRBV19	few	CASSYGTGAYEQYF	TGTGCCAGTAGTTACGGGACAGGGGCCTACGAGCAGTACTTC
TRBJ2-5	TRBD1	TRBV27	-	CAKRTGPHQETQYF	TGTGCCAAACGGACAGGGCCGCACCAAGAGACCCAGTACTTC
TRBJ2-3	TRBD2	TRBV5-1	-	CASSPGTSGRGTDTQYF	TGCGCCAGCAGCCCCGGGACTAGCGGGAGGGGCACAGATACGCAGTATTTT
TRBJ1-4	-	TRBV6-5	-	CASSYGAAGEKLFF	TGTGCCAGCAGTTACGGTGCAGCCGGGGAAAAACTGTTTTTT
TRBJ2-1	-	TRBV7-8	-	CASSLATHQGLRPNEQFF	TGTGCCAGCAGCTTAGCTACTCACCAGGGCCTACGACCCAATGAGCAGTTCTTC
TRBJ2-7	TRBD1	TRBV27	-	CASSVDRVSHEQYF	TGTGCCAGCAGTGTAGACAGGGTCTCCCACGAGCAGTACTTC
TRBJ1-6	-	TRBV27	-	CASRLGQNNSPLHF	TGTGCCAGCAGATTAGGACAGAATAATTCACCCCTCCACTTT
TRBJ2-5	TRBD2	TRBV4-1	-	CASSHQLAGGQETQYF	TGCGCCAGCAGCCATCAGTTAGCGGGTGGCCAAGAGACCCAGTACTTC
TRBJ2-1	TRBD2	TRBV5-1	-	CASSLRLWASGYNEQFF	TGCGCCAGCAGCTTGCGTTTGTGGGCTAGCGGATACAATGAGCAGTTCTTC
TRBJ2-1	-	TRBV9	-	CASSVVLGANEQFF	TGTGCCAGCAGCGTAGTGCTTGGGGCTAATGAGCAGTTCTTC
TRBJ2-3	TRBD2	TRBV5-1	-	CASSLGTSATASTDTQYF	TGCGCCAGCAGCTTGGGGACTAGCGCAACTGCTAGCACAGATACGCAGTATTTT
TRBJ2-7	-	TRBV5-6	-	CASSLEDRIFEQYF	TGTGCCAGCAGCTTGGAGGACAGAATCTTCGAGCAGTACTTC
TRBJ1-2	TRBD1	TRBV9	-	CASSAARDRGSFNYGYTF	TGTGCCAGCAGCGCAGCGCGGGACAGGGGGTCCTTTAACTATGGCTACACCTTC
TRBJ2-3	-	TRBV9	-	CASSGAPLDTQYF	TGTGCCAGCAGCGGGGCCCCTTTAGATACGCAGTATTTT
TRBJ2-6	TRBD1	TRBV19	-	CASSIQGAGSGANVLTF	TGTGCCAGTAGTATTCAGGGGGCCGGTTCTGGGGCCAACGTCCTGACTTTC
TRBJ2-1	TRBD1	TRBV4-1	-	CASSHDRAGEQFF	TGCGCCAGCAGCCATGACAGGGCAGGGGAGCAGTTCTTC
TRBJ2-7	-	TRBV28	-	CASSKYPRTELSYEQYF	TGTGCCAGCAGTAAGTATCCCCGGACAGAACTATCCTACGAGCAGTACTTC
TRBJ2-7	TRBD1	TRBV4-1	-	CASSQEGTGNEQYF	TGCGCCAGCAGCCAAGAAGGGACAGGGAACGAGCAGTACTTC
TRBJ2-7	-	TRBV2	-	CASSEQGPSYEQYF	TGTGCCAGCAGTGAACAGGGGCCCTCCTACGAGCAGTACTTC
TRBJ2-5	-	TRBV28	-	CASSPPTSLETQYF	TGTGCCAGCAGTCCTCCAACTAGCTTGGAGACCCAGTACTTC
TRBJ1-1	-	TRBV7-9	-	CASNPTGQNTEAFF	TGTGCCAGCAACCCAACAGGGCAGAACACTGAAGCTTTCTTT